The 30 T cell receptor beta chains below were found in one sample sequenced in a study of regulatory T cells in long-lasting Graves disease. Arm-PCR of CDR3 regions and iRepertoire HTBI primers were the basis on which TCR beta libraries were built. TCRdb re-derived calls from the multiplex PCR reads in MiXCR, one entry per CDR3 protein. The table includes fewer than 350,000 distinct CDR3 sequences, about 18% detected once. Indicated time point: newly diagnosed GD, antithyroid drugs for less than 3 months. The authors made the TCR library using RNA they extracted from PBMCs. The input for sequencing was peripheral blood mononuclear cells (PBMCs), taken at new diagnosis, from a patient treated with antithyroid drugs. The source of these receptors is a female donor with Graves disease.

At least ten counts were recorded for this clonotype. J is TRBJ2-5 and V is TRBV15; tentative D call: TRBD1 (5 bases). Deletions cut 6 bases from V and 2 bases from J, with 10 bases between. The CDR3 loop spans 13 amino acids. Germline V gene lookup returns CDR1 LNHNV and CDR2 YYDKDF (reference sequence). This chain's CDR3 is CATRSRAQETQYF. CDR3 DNA: TGTGCCACCAGGAGCAGGGCTCAAGAGACCCAGTACTTC. Supplemented by reference TRBV15 and TRBJ2-5, the full variable domain reads DAMVIQNPRYQVTQFGKPVTLSCSQTLNHNVMYWYQQKSSQAPKLLFHYYDKDFNNEADTPDNFQSRRPNTSFCFLDIRSPGLGDTAMYLCATRSRAQETQYFGPGTRLLVL.

This clonotype appeared many times. The rearrangement uses TRBV28 and TRBJ2-2; a weak D match, TRBD1 (5 bases). The CDR3 extends over 12 amino acids. V gave up 9 bases and J gave up 5 bases, with 10 bases separating them. Germline V CDR1 and CDR2: MDHEN, SYDVKM. Here the CDR3 DNA reads TGTGCCAGTTATCAGGGAACCGGGGAGCTGTTTTTT. As protein: CASYQGTGELFF. The entire variable domain, with the rest obtained from reference TRBV28 and TRBJ2-2, is as follows: DVKVTQSSRYLVKRTGEKVFLECVQDMDHENMFWYRQDPGLGLRLIYFSYDVKMKEKGDIPEGYSVSREKKERFSLILESASTNQTSMYLCASYQGTGELFFGEGSRLTVL.

This clonotype was counted ten times or more. This chain joins TRBV12-3 or TRBV12-4 and TRBJ2-1; D is ambiguous. Deletions cut 0 bases from V and 6 bases from J, with 6 bases between. This CDR3 is 13 amino acids long. This CDR3 is CASSLAASNEQFF. In DNA, the CDR3 is TGTGCCAGCAGTTTAGCAGCTAGCAATGAGCAGTTCTTC.

The rearrangement uses TRBV6-1 and TRBJ2-1; perhaps TRBD2 as D (6 bases). Germline-derived CDR1 and CDR2 are MNHNS and SASEGT. This CDR3 contains 13 residues. V shed 9 bases and J shed 2 bases, with 11 bases lying between them. In nucleotides, the CDR3 is TGTGCCAGTCGGGGGAGTGCCTACAATGAGCAGTTCTTC. This gives the protein CASRGSAYNEQFF.

The CDR3 region has the DNA TGTGCCAGCAGCCAAGATGCGGGAGGCCACTACAATGAGCAGTTCTTC. It specifies CASSQDAGGHYNEQFF. The chain combines TRBV3-1 with TRBJ2-1; 8 nucleotides agree with TRBD2. Losses at the gene ends were 0 bases for V and 3 bases for J; bases not matched to a gene: 4. The CDR3 has 16 amino acids. The germline V gene has CDR1 LGHDT and CDR2 YNNKEL (reference sequence).

The table lists this clonotype with many counts. The V gene is TRBV28, the J gene TRBJ1-6; D not certain. The CDR3 spans 15 residues. Germline values: CDR1 MDHEN, CDR2 SYDVKM. V was shortened by 6 bases and J by 5 bases, with 14 bases between the two germline ends. CDR3 region: CASSPGHLNNSPLHF. The CDR3 DNA sequence: TGTGCCAGCAGCCCCGGGCATCTAAATAATTCACCCCTCCACTTT.

Concerning this clonotype itself: No conserved phenylalanine or tryptophan ends this CDR3, so it is likely a read error. It is unclear where the CDR3 begins or ends on the DNA, so no DNA is shown, and the CDR3 is as TCRdb lists it. J is TRBJ2-5 and V is TRBV29-1; the table names TRBD1, a call not compared with the DNA. Germline CDR1 is SQVTM and CDR2 is ANQGSEA. The CDR3 numbers 14 amino acids, ends counted. The CDR3 loop reads CSVLKTGGYETRYV.

Concerning this clonotype itself: A much larger clone lies a single base off, so this may be a read error. The chain combines TRBV10-3 with TRBJ2-3; a weak D match, TRBD2 (6 bases). The V end lost 3 bases, the J end lost 0 bases, and 16 bases lay between the germline ends. The CDR3 is 17 amino acids. CDR1 and CDR2 from the germline V gene are ENHRY and SYGVKD. The CDR3 nucleotides read TGTGCCATCAGTGATATAGTGGGAGGTACAAGCACAGATACGCAGTATTTT. Encoded protein: CAISDIVGGTSTDTQYF.

This clonotype was seen many times. This rearrangement joins TRBV9 to TRBJ2-4; tentatively, D is TRBD2 (6 bases). Germline values: CDR1 SGDLS, CDR2 YYNGEE. V was cut by 4 bases and J by 9 bases, with 20 bases left in between. CDR3 length equals 15 residues. CDR3 amino acids: CASSPHPQTRGIQYF. CDR3 bases: TGTGCCAGCAGCCCCCACCCGCAGACTAGGGGCATTCAGTACTTC.

In this sample, this clonotype turned up many times. Written as DNA, the CDR3 is TGTGCCAGCAGCCCTAATTCCGGGGAGCTGTTTTTT. It codes for CASSPNSGELFF. V gene TRBV3-1 combines with J gene TRBJ2-2, with unresolved D. Trimming stripped 4 bases from V and 6 bases from J, with 6 bases between. The CDR3 is made up of 12 amino acids. Germline V gives CDR1 LGHDT, CDR2 YNNKEL (reference sequence).

This clonotype was observed at least ten times. V and J are TRBV28 and TRBJ1-5, with TRBD1 matching 8 bases. Germline CDR1 reads MDHEN; CDR2 reads SYDVKM. The CDR3 has 15 amino acids. Trimming at V came to 10 bases and at J to 4 bases, leaving 12 bases not matched to a gene. The CDR3 here is CATLPGQVGNQPQHF. The CDR3 DNA reads TGTGCCACCCTACCGGGACAGGTTGGAAATCAGCCCCAGCATTTT. Together with reference TRBV28 and TRBJ1-5, the CDR3 gives the full variable domain: DVKVTQSSRYLVKRTGEKVFLECVQDMDHENMFWYRQDPGLGLRLIYFSYDVKMKEKGDIPEGYSVSREKKERFSLILESASTNQTSMYLCATLPGQVGNQPQHFGDGTRLSIL.

Ten or more counts support this clonotype. The J gene is TRBJ2-7, the V gene TRBV12-3 or TRBV12-4; D may correspond to TRBD1 or TRBD2 (6 bases each). Trimming pared 2 bases from V and 6 bases from J, leaving 11 bases between. The CDR3 totals 13 residues. CDR3 in DNA: TGTGCCAGCAGTTTACTCAGGGGAGGCGAGCAGTACTTC. Encoded protein: CASSLLRGGEQYF.

This clonotype was counted ten times or more. This sequence joins TRBV5-1 and TRBJ2-5; D ambiguous. The CDR3 loop spans 15 amino acids. The V end lost 4 bases, the J end lost 1 base, and 14 bases lay between the germline ends. Germline CDR1 is SGHRS and CDR2 is YFSETQ. For the CDR3, the DNA is TGCGCCAGCAGCGCCCCCGGCGGACCCCAAGAGACCCAGTACTTC. It is translated as CASSAPGGPQETQYF.

This clonotype has ten or more counts. The chain joins TRBV5-1 to TRBJ2-7; D possibly corresponds to TRBD2 (5 bases). V lost 4 bases and J lost 4, with 15 bases in between. CDR3 length: 14 amino acids. The germline CDR1 and CDR2 sequences are SGHRS and YFSETQ. The CDR3 sequence is CASSEGTLGYEQYF. The CDR3 DNA follows: TGCGCCAGCAGCGAGGGTACCCTTGGGTACGAGCAGTACTTC. The full variable domain, in which reference TRBV5-1 and TRBJ2-7 provide the parts outside the CDR3, is KAGVTQTPRYLIKTRGQQVTLSCSPISGHRSVSWYQQTPGQGLQFLFEYFSETQRNKGNFPGRFSGRQFSNSRSEMNVSTLELGDSALYLCASSEGTLGYEQYFGPGTRLTVT.

This clonotype was observed many times. DNA for the CDR3: TGTGCCAGCAGCTCTAATAGCGGGAATCGAGCCGGGGAGCTGTTTTTT. As protein: CASSSNSGNRAGELFF. This rearrangement joins TRBV7-9 to TRBJ2-2; 8 positions agree with TRBD2. The germline V gene has CDR1 SEHNR and CDR2 FQNEAQ (reference sequence). The CDR3 covers 16 residues. With V trimmed by 4 bases and J by 6 bases, 10 bases remained unmatched.

This clonotype was seen repeatedly, ten times or more. The chain joins TRBV5-1 to TRBJ1-1; D unresolved. Deletions cut 4 bases from V and 1 base from J, with 11 bases between. Looked up from germline, CDR1 is SGHRS and CDR2 is YFSETQ. This CDR3 is built from 14 residues. CDR3 residues: CASSPLTSNTEAFF. CDR3 coding DNA: TGCGCCAGCAGCCCCCTGACATCGAACACTGAAGCTTTCTTT.

This clonotype was seen more than once but under ten times. V and J are TRBV5-1 and TRBJ1-4; 7 bases agree with TRBD1. The junction had 5 bases not matched to a gene; V was cut back by 1 base and J by 8 bases. CDR1 SGHRS and CDR2 YFSETQ come from the germline V gene. The CDR3 has 14 residues. The CDR3: CASSLTRGGEKLFF. CDR3 nucleotide sequence: TGCGCCAGCAGCTTGACCAGGGGGGGGGAAAAACTGTTTTTT.

Comment on this clonotype: A read error is possible here, since a much larger clone lies one base away. V gene TRBV28 combines with J gene TRBJ2-7; D might be TRBD2 (5 bases). Looked up from germline, CDR1 is MDHEN and CDR2 is SYDVKM. The V end was cut by 2 bases, the J end by 7 bases, with 12 bases between. The CDR3 contains 13 residues. The CDR3 DNA sequence: TGTGCCAGCAGTTTAACAGCTTCGGGGGAGCAGTACGTC. Translated, it gives CASSLTASGEQYV.

This clonotype has a handful of counts. This chain uses TRBV7-3 with TRBJ1-6, with 7 bases that match TRBD1. CDR1 is SGHTA and CDR2 is FQGTGA in the germline V gene. This CDR3 is 20 amino acids long. V dropped 5 bases and J dropped 0; count of bases not matched to a gene: 16. The CDR3 loop reads CASSVPGQFPLSSYNSPLHF. The CDR3 DNA reads TGTGCCAGCAGCGTTCCGGGACAGTTCCCTCTAAGCTCCTATAATTCACCCCTCCACTTT.

This clonotype was seen many times. The chain recombines TRBV20-1 with TRBJ1-1; 8 nucleotides match TRBD1. The V gene's germline CDR1 is DFQATT and CDR2 SNEGSKA (reference sequence). J was trimmed by 1 base and V by 5 bases; bases with no gene match: 6. The CDR3 length is 14 residues. CDR3 sequence (DNA): TGCAGTGCTGAAAGCGGGACAGGGAACACTGAAGCTTTCTTT. Encoded protein: CSAESGTGNTEAFF.

As concerns this clonotype: The CDR3 does not end in the conserved phenylalanine or tryptophan, so this is likely a read error. The genes are TRBV27 and TRBJ2-5, with 7 nucleotides matching TRBD2. This CDR3 has 13 residues. CDR1 is MNHEY and CDR2 is SMNVEV in the germline V gene (reference sequence). The trim removed 5 bases at V and 2 bases at J, leaving 2 bases unmatched. The CDR3: CASSPGLQETQYL. The CDR3 DNA reads as TGTGCCAGCAGTCCGGGACTACAAGAGACCCAGTACCTC.

This clonotype was counted many times. V gene TRBV6-1 combines with J gene TRBJ2-5; D call uncertain. V lost 4 bases and J 5 bases, leaving 2 bases between the germline ends. The CDR3 sequence is 10 residues long. Germline V CDR1 and CDR2: MNHNS, SASEGT. Here the CDR3 DNA reads TGTGCCAGCAGTGTGGAGACCCAGTACTTC. This gives the protein CASSVETQYF.

About this clonotype itself: A junction boundary mismatches the germline segment, possibly from a read error. The chain links TRBV5-1 to TRBJ2-5; D may match TRBD1 or TRBD2 (7 bases each). CDR1 SGHRS and CDR2 YFSETQ come from the germline V gene. This CDR3 spans 19 amino acids. CDR3 sequence (DNA): TGTGCCAGCAGCTTGGGGCCGGGAGGAAACAGGGGTAGTCGAGAGACCCAGTACTTC. It codes for CASSLGPGGNRGSRETQYF. The complete variable domain, with remaining parts taken from reference TRBV5-1 and TRBJ2-5, reads KAGVTQTPRYLIKTRGQQVTLSCSPISGHRSVSWYQQTPGQGLQFLFEYFSETQRNKGNFPGRFSGRQFSNSRSEMNVSTLELGDSALYLCASSLGPGGNRGSRETQYFGPGTRLLVL.

This clonotype was observed at least ten times. V and J are TRBV6-5 and TRBJ2-2; a weak D match, TRBD1 (5 bases). This CDR3 contains 14 residues. The ends were cut back, 0 bases at V and 3 bases at J, with 5 bases in the middle. In germline, CDR1 is MNHEY, CDR2 SVGAGI. Here the CDR3 DNA reads TGTGCCAGCAGTTACTCAGGGGACACCGGGGAGCTGTTTTTT. This gives the protein CASSYSGDTGELFF.

This clonotype has ten or more counts. The germline gene is not matched at one end of the junction; a read error may be the cause. This chain connects TRBV7-9 to TRBJ1-2; the D gene is possibly TRBD1 (6 bases). The CDR3 is made up of 15 amino acids. Germline V lookup: CDR1 SEHNR, CDR2 FQNEAQ (reference sequence). DNA for the CDR3: TGCGCCAGCAGCCCTTTTGAAGCGGGGGCATATGGCTACACCTTC. This codes for CASSPFEAGAYGYTF.

This chain connects TRBV28 to TRBJ1-5, with a possible D match to TRBD1 (6 bases). Germline V gives CDR1 MDHEN, CDR2 SYDVKM. V gave up 10 bases and J gave up 6 bases, with 13 bases separating them. This CDR3 contains 12 residues. CDR3 DNA: TGTGCCAACTTCAGGGGCTCTCAGCCCCAGCATTTT. Amino acid sequence: CANFRGSQPQHF.

This clonotype was seen many times. The chain carries TRBV7-2 and TRBJ2-7, with 9 bases identical to TRBD2. V lost 0 bases and J lost 0; bases outside the gene matches: 0. CDR3 length: 15 amino acids. Germline-derived CDR1 and CDR2 are SGHTA and FQGNSA. The CDR3 nucleotides are TGTGCCAGCAGCTTAGCTAGCGGGAGCTCCTACGAGCAGTACTTC. This gives the protein CASSLASGSSYEQYF.

This clonotype was observed a few times. The chain has TRBV19 and TRBJ2-1, with TRBD2 matching over 8 bases. CDR1 LNHDA and CDR2 SQIVND come from the germline V gene (reference sequence). Trimming took 3 bases from V and 8 from J; bases not matched to a gene: 9. The CDR3 covers 15 residues. CDR3: CASSIWLAGEDEQFF. Written as DNA, the CDR3 is TGTGCCAGTAGTATTTGGCTAGCGGGTGAGGATGAGCAGTTCTTC.

J is TRBJ2-1 and V is TRBV5-1; D is possibly TRBD1 (6 bases). CDR1 is SGHRS, CDR2 YFSETQ, per germline. Trimming stripped 0 bases from V and 10 bases from J, with 11 bases between. This CDR3 has 13 residues. In nucleotides, the CDR3 is TGCGCCAGCAGCTTGGGTGGGGGCCCCGAGCAGTTCTTC. Its protein product is CASSLGGGPEQFF.

This clonotype was seen a handful of times. The J gene is TRBJ1-6, the V gene TRBV12-3 or TRBV12-4, with 8 bases aligning to TRBD1. Losses at the gene ends were 4 bases for V and 9 bases for J; bases not matched to a gene: 14. The CDR3 is 17 residues long. In nucleotides, the CDR3 is TGTGCCAGCAGTTCAATAACCCTTGACAGGGGCGGTTCACCCCTCCACTTT. Translating gives CASSSITLDRGGSPLHF.